This passage covers 32 T cell receptor beta chains from one sample sequenced in a study of cytotoxic CD8 clonotypes in ibrutinib-treated CLL. The data were produced by immunoSEQ multiplex PCR, yet TCRdb's version contains in-frame clones alone and is incomplete. Of 40,000 or so clones in the sample, approximately 74% were seen once. The sequencing used PBMCs, collected after 12 months of ibrutinib treatment. All receptors come from a human donor with chronic lymphocytic leukemia.

This clone has a single count. The chain employs TRBV27 and TRBJ1-4; a weak D match, TRBD1 (5 bases). The V end lost 4 bases, the J end lost 7 bases, and 13 bases lay between the germline ends. The CDR3 extends over 14 amino acids. Looked up from germline, CDR1 is MNHEY and CDR2 is SMNVEV (reference sequence). Here the CDR3 reads CASSSRDVSEKLFF. In DNA form, the CDR3 reads TGTGCCAGCAGTTCCCGGGACGTGTCTGAAAAACTGTTTTTT.

This chain joins TRBV2 and TRBJ1-5; tentative D call: TRBD1 (6 bases). The V gene lost 6 bases and the J gene lost 4 bases, with 13 bases spanning the gap. Germline CDR1 and CDR2: SNHLY and FYNNEI. The CDR3 contains 14 residues. CDR3 nucleotides: TGTGCCAGCAGCCTTCGAGGGGGTAATCAGCCCCAGCATTTT. Protein sequence: CASSLRGGNQPQHF. The full variable domain, in which reference TRBV2 and TRBJ1-5 provide the parts outside the CDR3, is EPEVTQTPSHQVTQMGQEVILRCVPISNHLYFYWYRQILGQKVEFLVSFYNNEISEKSEIFDDQFSVERPDGSNFTLKIRSTKLEDSAMYFCASSLRGGNQPQHFGDGTRLSIL.

This chain joins TRBV6-1 and TRBJ1-5; no reliable D call. The CDR3 has 12 amino acids. Looked up from germline, CDR1 is MNHNS and CDR2 is SASEGT. Trimming shortened V by 3 bases and J by 6 bases, and 6 bases separated the two germline ends. The CDR3 nucleotides read TGTGCCAGCAGTGATAGGTTTCAGCCCCAGCATTTT. Translation gives CASSDRFQPQHF.

Only a few counts were recorded for this clone. The chain uses TRBV6-6 and TRBJ2-7; no firm D call. This CDR3 spans 11 amino acids. V was pared by 4 bases and J by 4 bases, with 5 bases between. Germline loops: CDR1 MNHNY, CDR2 SVGAGI (reference sequence). In nucleotides, the CDR3 is TGTGCCAGCAGTTTAAAGTACGAGCAGTACTTC. Translation: CASSLKYEQYF.

This clone appeared once. The rearrangement uses TRBV2 and TRBJ2-3; tentative D call: TRBD2 (7 bases). CDR3 length: 15 amino acids. Trimming cost V 6 bases and J 5 bases, with 18 bases left between them. CDR1 SNHLY and CDR2 FYNNEI come from the germline V gene. CDR3 in DNA: TGTGCCAGCAGGAAGGGATCAGGGGAGGGAGATACGCAGTATTTT. Amino acids: CASRKGSGEGDTQYF. Filled out from reference TRBV2 and TRBJ2-3, the complete variable domain reads EPEVTQTPSHQVTQMGQEVILRCVPISNHLYFYWYRQILGQKVEFLVSFYNNEISEKSEIFDDQFSVERPDGSNFTLKIRSTKLEDSAMYFCASRKGSGEGDTQYFGPGTRLTVL.

The chain carries TRBV21-1 and TRBJ2-7; the table assigns TRBD2, which was not confirmed against the DNA. TRBV21-1 is shown as a pseudogene. The CDR3 has 19 amino acids. The CDR3 sequence is CASSRRRPSGETISYEQYF. The CDR3 bases are TGTGCCAGCAGCCGACGCCGCCCTAGCGGGGAAACCATATCCTACGAGCAGTACTTC.

V usage is TRBV5-8 and J usage is TRBJ2-2; D ambiguous. The germline CDR1 and CDR2 sequences are SGHTS and YDEGEE. Trimming left V 0 bases short and J 3 bases short, with 6 bases between. CDR3 size: 14 residues. This CDR3 is CASSLGRDTGELFF. The CDR3, as DNA: TGTGCCAGCAGCTTGGGTAGGGACACCGGGGAGCTGTTTTTT.

The chain's CDR3 is CATSRGAAMNTEAFF. The CDR3 DNA follows: TGTGCCACCAGCAGAGGGGCAGCCATGAACACTGAAGCTTTCTTT. This rearrangement joins TRBV15 to TRBJ1-1; D gene uncertain. V lost 1 base and J 0 bases, leaving 9 bases between the germline ends. CDR1 and CDR2 (germline): LNHNV, YYDKDF (reference sequence). The length of the CDR3 is 15 residues.

V is TRBV4-2 and J is TRBJ2-7; D tentatively reads TRBD1 or TRBD2 (5 bases each). This CDR3 has 18 amino acids. V was clipped by 2 bases and J by 5 bases, with 25 bases between them. The germline V gene encodes CDR1 LGHNA and CDR2 YNFKEQ. This chain's CDR3 is CASSQKGISRGSQNEQYF. The CDR3 coding sequence is TGTGCCAGCAGCCAAAAGGGGATCTCTCGAGGGAGCCAGAACGAGCAGTACTTC.

The chain uses TRBV9 and TRBJ2-7; TRBD2 matches at 9 bases. The germline V gene has CDR1 SGDLS and CDR2 YYNGEE. With V trimmed by 3 bases and J by 7 bases, 5 bases remained unmatched. The CDR3 runs to 13 residues. DNA for the CDR3: TGTGCCAGCAGCGGGGGACTAGCAGGTGAGCAGTACTTC. Its protein product is CASSGGLAGEQYF.

This chain joins TRBV19 and TRBJ1-3; 8 positions match TRBD1. Per the germline V gene, CDR1 is LNHDA and CDR2 is SQIVND (reference sequence). V shed 7 bases and J 4 bases; nucleotides not matched to a gene: 9. CDR3 length: 15 residues. DNA for the CDR3: TGTGCCAGTAACCCCGACAGGGGAGTCGGAAACACCATATATTTT. Translated, it gives CASNPDRGVGNTIYF.

This clone was detected a few times. The CDR3 coding sequence is TGTGCCAGCAGCTTGGCGGGGAGCGGGACCTACTTC. Amino acids: CASSLAGSGTYF. The rearrangement joins TRBV5-4 to TRBJ2-7; 7 bases map to TRBD2. Trimming cost V 0 bases and J 13 bases; bases outside gene matches: 7. The CDR3 loop spans 12 amino acids. The germline gives CDR1 SGHNT, CDR2 YYREEE (reference sequence). Drawing the rest from reference TRBV5-4 and TRBJ2-7, the complete variable domain is ETGVTQSPTHLIKTRGQQVTLRCSSQSGHNTVSWYQQALGQGPQFIFQYYREEENGRGNFPPRFSGLQFPNYSSELNVNALELDDSALYLCASSLAGSGTYFGPGTRLTVT.

This clone came up a few times. The V call is TRBV5-4, the J call TRBJ2-7; D is perhaps TRBD1 (9 bases). Germline V lookup: CDR1 SGHNT, CDR2 YYREEE (reference sequence). V shed 3 bases and J shed 6 bases, with 22 bases lying between them. CDR3 size: 16 residues. The CDR3: CASSSPGGTGPSEQYF. CDR3 in DNA: TGTGCCAGCAGCTCCCCGGGGGGGACAGGGCCCTCCGAGCAGTACTTC.

This chain uses TRBV25-1 with TRBJ1-2; the D is unclear. Trimming took 4 bases from V and 6 from J, leaving 15 bases between them. Germline V CDR1 and CDR2: MGHDK, SYGVNS. The CDR3 covers 14 residues. The CDR3 DNA is TGTGCCAGCAGTGCCCCGGGAAACTCGAATGGCTACACCTTC. Encoded protein: CASSAPGNSNGYTF.

This clone was recorded many times. This sequence joins TRBV4-2 and TRBJ2-7; D uncertain. From germline, CDR1 is LGHNA and CDR2 YNFKEQ. Trimming took 1 base from V and 3 from J, leaving 7 bases between them. This CDR3 region has 13 residues. The CDR3 here is CASSQGPVYEQYF. As DNA, the CDR3 is TGTGCCAGCAGCCAAGGGCCTGTCTACGAGCAGTACTTC.

The chain is built from TRBV11-2 and TRBJ1-1, with 7 bases aligning to TRBD1. From germline, CDR1 is SGHAT and CDR2 FQNNGV. This CDR3 contains 15 residues. Trimming took 2 bases from V and 5 from J; bases not matched to a gene: 8. CDR3 loop: CASSLRGRGETEAFF. CDR3 sequence (DNA): TGTGCCAGCAGCTTAAGGGGGCGCGGGGAAACTGAAGCTTTCTTT.

This clone was found a few times. The chain uses TRBV2 and TRBJ2-5; a possible D gene is TRBD2 (6 bases). The V gene's germline CDR1 is SNHLY and CDR2 FYNNEI. V was pared by 8 bases and J by 4 bases, with 17 bases between. This CDR3 spans 14 amino acids. This chain's CDR3 is CASFGMGGRETQYF. The DNA of the CDR3 is TGTGCCAGCTTTGGGATGGGGGGACGAGAGACCCAGTACTTC.

This clone showed up just a few times. V is TRBV6-4 and J is TRBJ1-2, with TRBD1 as a possible D gene (6 bases). There are 15 residues in the CDR3. Germline V gives CDR1 MRHNA, CDR2 SNTAGT. V shed 5 bases and J shed 1 base, with 14 bases lying between them. CDR3 DNA sequence: TGTGCCAGCAGTCTCACCTACAGGGATAACTATGGCTACACCTTC. Protein: CASSLTYRDNYGYTF.

The chain has TRBV7-8 and TRBJ2-3; a weak D match, TRBD1 (6 bases). CDR1 and CDR2 (germline): SGHVS, FQNEAQ. This CDR3 region has 14 residues. V shed 6 bases and J shed 5 bases, with 15 bases lying between them. CDR3 region: CASSYYRVGDTQYF. CDR3 bases: TGTGCCAGCAGTTACTACAGGGTTGGAGATACGCAGTATTTT.

The rearrangement links TRBV18 to TRBJ2-3; 7 nucleotides line up with TRBD1. In germline, CDR1 is KGHSH, CDR2 LQKENI. This CDR3 has 14 amino acids. Germline trimming cut 1 base from V and 9 bases from J; bases unmatched to any gene: 7. The CDR3 sequence: CASSPLDRSTTQYF. The CDR3 DNA is TGTGCCAGCTCACCACTGGACAGGTCTACGACGCAGTATTTT.

This clone was found a few times. This rearrangement joins TRBV18 to TRBJ1-2; no clear D gene. Germline loops: CDR1 KGHSH, CDR2 LQKENI. The ends were cut back, 6 bases at V and 3 bases at J, with 11 bases in the middle. This CDR3 region has 13 residues. The CDR3 DNA reads TGTGCCAGCTCCCCAGGACGGGACTATGGCTACACCTTC. Translating it yields CASSPGRDYGYTF. The complete variable domain, with remaining parts taken from reference TRBV18 and TRBJ1-2, reads NAGVMQNPRHLVRRRGQEARLRCSPMKGHSHVYWYRQLPEEGLKFMVYLQKENIIDESGMPKERFSAEFPKEGPSILRIQQVVRGDSAAYFCASSPGRDYGYTFGSGTRLTVV.

The rearrangement links TRBV5-1 to TRBJ1-2, with a tentative D call TRBD1 (6 bases). The CDR3 spans 14 residues. Trimming left V 0 bases short and J 4 bases short, with 10 bases between. Germline V CDR1 and CDR2: SGHRS, YFSETQ. DNA for the CDR3: TGCGCCAGCAGCTTGGGGGGGCAAAGCTATGGCTACACCTTC. It codes for CASSLGGQSYGYTF.

CDR3 protein: CAISDAGATEAFF. The CDR3 coding sequence is TGTGCCATCAGTGACGCAGGGGCCACTGAAGCTTTCTTT. The chain carries TRBV10-3 and TRBJ1-1, with D perhaps matching TRBD1 (6 bases). Deletions cut 3 bases from V and 4 bases from J, with 9 bases between. From germline, CDR1 is ENHRY and CDR2 SYGVKD. The length of the CDR3 is 13 residues.

The chain is built from TRBV7-2 and TRBJ2-7, with D possibly TRBD1 on 7 matching bases. The germline CDR1 and CDR2 sequences are SGHTA and FQGNSA. This CDR3 region has 16 residues. Trimming took off 3 bases at V and 4 bases at J, with 19 bases between the two ends. CDR3: CASSLLLEGARYEQYF. The CDR3 DNA reads TGTGCCAGCAGCTTGCTTTTGGAGGGGGCGCGTTACGAGCAGTACTTC. Full variable domain (missing parts from reference TRBV7-2 and TRBJ2-7): GAGVSQSPSNKVTEKGKDVELRCDPISGHTALYWYRQSLGQGLEFLIYFQGNSAPDKSGLPSDRFSAERTGGSVSTLTIQRTQQEDSAVYLCASSLLLEGARYEQYFGPGTRLTVT.

This clone was found a few times. The chain employs TRBV7-8 and TRBJ2-3; 12 nucleotides align to TRBD2. V shed 2 bases and J 2 bases; nucleotides not matched to a gene: 11. The CDR3 length is 19 residues. In germline, CDR1 is SGHVS, CDR2 FQNEAQ. CDR3 sequence: CASSLWASGRVGLTDTQYF. Here the CDR3 DNA reads TGTGCCAGCAGCTTATGGGCTAGCGGGAGGGTGGGCCTCACAGATACGCAGTATTTT.

The rearrangement joins TRBV6-6 to TRBJ2-5, with TRBD2 identical over 8 bases. Looked up from germline, CDR1 is MNHNY and CDR2 is SVGAGI (reference sequence). The J segment lost 4 bases and the V segment lost 6 bases, leaving 10 bases of the junction unmatched. This CDR3 comprises 15 residues. The CDR3 DNA sequence: TGTGCCAGCAGGTCTCCGGGACTAGTGGCAGAGACCCAGTACTTC. It specifies CASRSPGLVAETQYF.

This chain uses TRBV7-9 with TRBJ1-5, with TRBD1 matching over 9 bases. CDR1 is SEHNR, CDR2 FQNEAQ, per germline (reference sequence). This CDR3 comprises 16 residues. J lost 4 bases, V lost 1 base, and 5 bases had no gene match. The CDR3 here is CASSLETGGGNQPQHF. In DNA form, the CDR3 reads TGTGCCAGCAGCTTAGAAACAGGGGGCGGAAATCAGCCCCAGCATTTT.

The chain joins TRBV2 to TRBJ1-5, with D unresolved. V lost 6 bases and J lost 3, with 15 bases in between. The V gene's germline CDR1 is SNHLY and CDR2 FYNNEI. The CDR3 sequence is 15 residues long. CDR3: CASRLAGDSNQPQHF. CDR3 DNA: TGTGCCAGCAGATTGGCTGGGGATTCCAATCAGCCCCAGCATTTT.

This clone has just a few counts. This chain links TRBV30 with TRBJ1-2, with D perhaps matching TRBD1 (5 bases). Germline V gene lookup returns CDR1 GTSNPN and CDR2 SVGIG (reference sequence). This CDR3 spans 12 amino acids. The V gene lost 5 bases and the J gene lost 5 bases, with 12 bases spanning the gap. The CDR3 region is CAWGNSGYGYTF. As DNA, the CDR3 is TGTGCCTGGGGTAACTCAGGGTATGGCTACACCTTC.

This sequence joins TRBV6-5 and TRBJ1-3; D is unclear. V was cut by 6 bases and J by 0 bases, with 12 bases left in between. The germline V gene encodes CDR1 MNHEY and CDR2 SVGAGI. The CDR3 loop spans 15 amino acids. CDR3 bases: TGTGCCAGCAGGCCAGGACGGGACTCTGGAAACACCATATATTTT. Translated, it gives CASRPGRDSGNTIYF.

The chain combines TRBV15 with TRBJ2-2; 10 bases map to TRBD2. The CDR3 is made up of 17 amino acids. The germline V gene encodes CDR1 LNHNV and CDR2 YYDKDF (reference sequence). Trimming removed 5 bases from V and 5 bases from J; junction bases left unmatched: 11. CDR3 DNA: TGTGCCACCAGCGGACCTAGCGGGAGCTCGCGAACCGGGGAGCTGTTTTTT. Its protein is CATSGPSGSSRTGELFF.

Only one count was recorded for this clone. The chain is built from TRBV25-1 and TRBJ1-1; maybe TRBD1 (5 bases). V lost 0 bases and J 3 bases, leaving 14 bases between the germline ends. Germline lookup yields CDR1 MGHDK and CDR2 SYGVNS. This CDR3 comprises 16 residues. CDR3 in amino acids: CASSEYSGTPYTEAFF. The CDR3 bases are TGTGCCAGCAGTGAATATTCCGGGACCCCTTACACTGAAGCTTTCTTT.